The rows below give T cell receptor beta chains drawn from one sample of a study of OX40 agonist ivuxolimab in advanced cancers. Data came from immunoSEQ multiplex PCR; TCRdb stores just in-frame clones and leaves some out. There are some 86,000 clones in the sample; less than 95% occur only once, and less than 0.35% lies in the top ten. The material was CD4+ or CD8+ T cells sorted from blood, obtained in a trial of the OX40 agonist ivuxolimab. Receptors originate from an adult with an advanced solid tumor such as melanoma, head and neck, liver or kidney cancer. Each CDR3 is given with its conserved first and last residue. D genes are given only for firm matches. Not every row has a clone size; where given, it reads once, few, many or a size class.

>-|TRBJ2-2|TRBV18|-
TGTGCCAGCTCACCACCATCAGGGGCCGGGAACACCGGGGAGCTGTTTTTT
CASSPPSGAGNTGELFF
>few|TRBJ1-1|TRBV4-1|-
TGCGCCAGCAGCCCCGAAGGACTTATGAACACTGAAGCTTTCTTT
CASSPEGLMNTEAFF
>-|TRBJ2-2|TRBV7-7|-
TGTGCTAGCAGCTTTACAGGCGGGGAGCTGTTTTTT
CASSFTGGELFF
>-|TRBJ2-5|TRBV19|-
TGTGCCAGTAGTATCCCGGGCGGGGAGACCCAGTACTTC
CASSIPGGETQYF
>-|TRBJ2-4|TRBV10-1|TRBD1
TGCGCCAGCAGCGTGACAGGGTCAAACATTCAGTACTTC
CASSVTGSNIQYF
>-|TRBJ1-5|TRBV30|-
TGTGCCTGGAGTGTAGCGGGAGGTCAGCCCCAGCATTTT
CAWSVAGGQPQHF
>-|TRBJ2-1|TRBV7-3|TRBD1
TGTGCCAGCAGTTCACGCTCTGGGGACAGGGTCAATGAGCAGTTCTTC
CASSSRSGDRVNEQFF
>-|TRBJ2-1|TRBV5-4|TRBD1
TGTGCCAGCAGCACAGGGGACAGGAGGAGGGGAGATGAGCAGTTCTTC
CASSTGDRRRGDEQFF
>-|TRBJ1-4|TRBV27|-
TGTGCCAGCAGTCCAACAGGACGCACAACTAATGAAAAACTGTTTTTT
CASSPTGRTTNEKLFF
>-|TRBJ1-4|TRBV18|TRBD1
TGTGCCAGCTCACCCGGACAGGGGGCAACTAATGAAAAACTGTTTTTT
CASSPGQGATNEKLFF
>-|TRBJ2-1|TRBV6-5|-
TGTGCCAGCAGAAACCTCGGCCGTTACAATGAGCAGTTCTTC
CASRNLGRYNEQFF
>-|TRBJ2-3|TRBV7-2|TRBD2
TGTGCCAGCAGTTCCGGCTGGGGCGGGGGGAGCCCAGATACGCAGTATTTT
CASSSGWGGGSPDTQYF
>-|TRBJ1-2|TRBV30|TRBD1
TGTGCCGGTGAGGAGGGGGCGGGAGGCTACACCTTC
CAGEEGAGGYTF
>-|TRBJ2-5|TRBV5-4|-
TGTGCCAGCAGTCCGGGCAAGGGATTATCGGAGACCCAGTACTTC
CASSPGKGLSETQYF
>-|TRBJ2-7|TRBV7-9|-
TGTGCCAGCAGCGTGCAGGGGGGAGACTACGAGCAGTACTTC
CASSVQGGDYEQYF
>-|TRBJ1-5|TRBV4-1|-
TGCGCCAGCAGCCTTTACTCCGGGACGGTGAATCAGCCCCAGCATTTT
CASSLYSGTVNQPQHF
>-|TRBJ2-5|TRBV28|TRBD1
TGTGCCAGCAGTCCACCTCGGACAGGAACAGAGACCCAGTACTTC
CASSPPRTGTETQYF
>-|TRBJ1-4|TRBV4-2|-
TGTGCCAGCAGCCATGGGCAGACTAATGAAAAACTGTTTTTT
CASSHGQTNEKLFF
>-|TRBJ2-3|TRBV6-5|-
TGTGCCAGCAGCCTGACCGGGAAGCTAATGGATACGCAGTATTTT
CASSLTGKLMDTQYF
>-|TRBJ1-2|TRBV6-5|-
TGTGCCAGCAGTTCGGAGTGGCGCAGTGGCTACACCTTC
CASSSEWRSGYTF
>-|TRBJ1-3|TRBV28|-
TGTGCCAGCAGAAGACCAGGGACTGGAAACACCATATATTTT
CASRRPGTGNTIYF
>-|TRBJ1-6|TRBV4-1|-
TGCGCCAGCAGCCAAGACTTACAAGGAAAACGCTCCTATAATTCACCCCTCCACTTT
CASSQDLQGKRSYNSPLHF
>-|TRBJ2-3|TRBV5-4|-
TGTGCCAGCACCCTACAGGGAACAGATACGCAGTATTTT
CASTLQGTDTQYF
>-|TRBJ2-1|TRBV6-6|-
TGTGCCAGCAGTCCTACGGACGGGACGGGGCGATCTGAGCAGTTCTTC
CASSPTDGTGRSEQFF
>-|TRBJ1-5|TRBV6-6|-
TGTGCCACCGATAACCATAAGGACCGAAATCAGCCCCAGCATTTT
CATDNHKDRNQPQHF
>-|TRBJ2-6|TRBV27|-
TGTGCCAGCAGTTCCCCGGGCTCTGGGGCCAACGTCCTGACTTTC
CASSSPGSGANVLTF
>-|TRBJ1-5|TRBV28|-
TGTGCCAGCAAGCTATGGGGGGATTATAGCAATCAGCCCCAGCATTTT
CASKLWGDYSNQPQHF
>-|TRBJ1-1|TRBV10-1|-
TGCGCCAGCAGACGAACACAAAACACTGAAGCTTTCTTT
CASRRTQNTEAFF
>once|TRBJ2-3|TRBV9|-
TGTGCCAGCAGCCCCAGAGGTCGAGGAACAGATACGCAGTATTTT
CASSPRGRGTDTQYF
>-|TRBJ1-4|TRBV28|TRBD1
TGTGCCAGCAGTGTAAGACAGGGAGGGGGTGAAAAACTGTTTTTT
CASSVRQGGGEKLFF
>-|TRBJ1-2|TRBV6-9|-
TGTGCCAGCAGTTACTCCCAGGGGCCCTATGGCTACACCTTC
CASSYSQGPYGYTF
>-|TRBJ2-5|TRBV6-1|TRBD1
TGTGCCAGCAACAGGGGGGAACAGGAGACCCAGTACTTC
CASNRGEQETQYF
>-|TRBJ2-7|TRBV27|TRBD1
TGTGCCAGCAGTTTTGACAGGGGCGCCTACGAGCAGTACTTC
CASSFDRGAYEQYF
>-|TRBJ1-4|TRBV28|-
TGTGCCAGCAGAACTCACGGGAGTATTAATGAAAAACTGTTTTTT
CASRTHGSINEKLFF
>-|TRBJ1-5|TRBV19|-
TGTGCCAGCCAAATCCACAGCAATCAGCCCCAGCATTTT
CASQIHSNQPQHF
>few|TRBJ2-7|TRBV2|TRBD1
TGTGCCAGCAGAGGGGACAGGGGGCCGGGCGGGGAGCAGTACTTC
CASRGDRGPGGEQYF